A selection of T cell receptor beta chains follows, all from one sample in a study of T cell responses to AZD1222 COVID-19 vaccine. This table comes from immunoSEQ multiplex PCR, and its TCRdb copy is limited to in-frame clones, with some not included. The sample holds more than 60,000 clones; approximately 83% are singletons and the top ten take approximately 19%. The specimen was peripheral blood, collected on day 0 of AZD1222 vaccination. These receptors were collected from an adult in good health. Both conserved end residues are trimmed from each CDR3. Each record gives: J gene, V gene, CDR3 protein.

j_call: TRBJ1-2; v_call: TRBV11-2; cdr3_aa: ASSLGWGRGYT
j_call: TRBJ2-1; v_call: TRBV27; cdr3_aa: ASSLWRGRNNEQF
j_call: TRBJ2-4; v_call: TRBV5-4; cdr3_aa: ASSSRGPLAKNIQY
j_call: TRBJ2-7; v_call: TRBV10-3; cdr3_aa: AISDRRQGGSSEQY
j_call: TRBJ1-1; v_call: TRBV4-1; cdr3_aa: ASSHPEGSHLHEAF
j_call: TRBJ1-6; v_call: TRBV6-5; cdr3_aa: ASSYGGWDSPLH
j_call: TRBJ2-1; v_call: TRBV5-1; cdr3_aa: ASSPTASGGPEQF
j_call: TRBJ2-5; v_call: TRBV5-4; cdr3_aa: ASSQGLHQETQY
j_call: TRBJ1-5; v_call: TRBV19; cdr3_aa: ASRPTLSVEFNQPQH
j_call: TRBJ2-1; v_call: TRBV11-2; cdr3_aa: ASSHRPQLAGVPNEQF
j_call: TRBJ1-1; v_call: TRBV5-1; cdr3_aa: ASSPGAGEAF
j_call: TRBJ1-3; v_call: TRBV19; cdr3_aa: ASSIVPGQQYSGNTIY
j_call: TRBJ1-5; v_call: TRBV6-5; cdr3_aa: ASTQRGDNQPQH
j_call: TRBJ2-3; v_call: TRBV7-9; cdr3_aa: ASKGMDGAADTQY
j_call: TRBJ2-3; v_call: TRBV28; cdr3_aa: ASSLFDMGGRETDTQY
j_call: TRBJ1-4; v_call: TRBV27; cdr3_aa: ASTTGGSEKLF
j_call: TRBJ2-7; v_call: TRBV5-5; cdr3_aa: ASSLGGTAVYEQY
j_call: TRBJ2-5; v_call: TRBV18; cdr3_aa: ASSAGETQY
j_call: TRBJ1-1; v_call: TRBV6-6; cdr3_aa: ARRPRPGRGRDTEAF
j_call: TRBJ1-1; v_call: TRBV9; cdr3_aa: ASSAGALGTEAF
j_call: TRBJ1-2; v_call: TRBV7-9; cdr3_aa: ASSLAGGQGYT
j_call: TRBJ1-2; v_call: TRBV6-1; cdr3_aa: ASSVARTNYGYT
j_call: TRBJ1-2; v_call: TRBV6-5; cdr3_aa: ASTGVARTSSYT
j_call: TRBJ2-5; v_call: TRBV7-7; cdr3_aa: ASSLFASGGARETQY
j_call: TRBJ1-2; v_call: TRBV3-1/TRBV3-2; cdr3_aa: ASRSTGAYGYT
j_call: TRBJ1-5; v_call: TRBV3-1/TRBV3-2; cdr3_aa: ASSHSRGGQPQH